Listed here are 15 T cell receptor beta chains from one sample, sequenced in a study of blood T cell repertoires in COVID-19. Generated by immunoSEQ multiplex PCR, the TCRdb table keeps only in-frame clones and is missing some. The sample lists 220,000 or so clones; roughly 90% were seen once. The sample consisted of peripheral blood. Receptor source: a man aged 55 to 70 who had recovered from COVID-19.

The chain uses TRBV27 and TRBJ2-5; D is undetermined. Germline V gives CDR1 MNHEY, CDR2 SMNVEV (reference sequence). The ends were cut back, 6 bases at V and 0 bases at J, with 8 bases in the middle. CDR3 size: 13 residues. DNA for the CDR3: TGTGCCAGCAGACTTAGATACCAAGAGACCCAGTACTTC. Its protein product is CASRLRYQETQYF.

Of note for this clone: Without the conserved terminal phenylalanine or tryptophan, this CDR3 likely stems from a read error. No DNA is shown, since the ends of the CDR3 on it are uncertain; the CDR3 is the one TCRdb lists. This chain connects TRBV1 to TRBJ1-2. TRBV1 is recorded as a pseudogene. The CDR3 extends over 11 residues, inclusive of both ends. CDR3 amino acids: CTSSPRGIPWS.

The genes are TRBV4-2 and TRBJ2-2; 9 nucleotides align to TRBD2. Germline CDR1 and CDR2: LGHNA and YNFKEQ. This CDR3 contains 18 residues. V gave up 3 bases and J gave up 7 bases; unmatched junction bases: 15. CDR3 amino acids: CASSHRWSASGASGELFF. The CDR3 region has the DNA TGTGCCAGCAGCCACAGATGGTCGGCTAGCGGGGCCAGCGGGGAGCTGTTTTTT.

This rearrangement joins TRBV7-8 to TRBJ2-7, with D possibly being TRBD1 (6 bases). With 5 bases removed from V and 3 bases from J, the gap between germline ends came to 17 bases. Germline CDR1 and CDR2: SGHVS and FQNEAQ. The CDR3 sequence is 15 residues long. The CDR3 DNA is TGTGCCAGCAGCCCCAGGGGCAGTCAAATCTACGAGCAGTACTTC. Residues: CASSPRGSQIYEQYF.

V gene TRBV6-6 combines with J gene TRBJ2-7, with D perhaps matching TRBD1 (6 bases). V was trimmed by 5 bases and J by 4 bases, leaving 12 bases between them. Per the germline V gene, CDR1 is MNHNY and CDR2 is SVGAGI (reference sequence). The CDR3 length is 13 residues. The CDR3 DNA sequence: TGTGCCAGCAGTCCCTCAGGGGTTTACGAGCAGTACTTC. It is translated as CASSPSGVYEQYF.

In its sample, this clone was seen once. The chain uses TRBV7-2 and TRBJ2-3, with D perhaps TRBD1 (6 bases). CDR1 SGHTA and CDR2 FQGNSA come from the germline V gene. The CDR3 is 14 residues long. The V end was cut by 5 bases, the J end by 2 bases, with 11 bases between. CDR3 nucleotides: TGTGCCAGCAGCCTCGGACAGAACACAGATACGCAGTATTTT. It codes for CASSLGQNTDTQYF. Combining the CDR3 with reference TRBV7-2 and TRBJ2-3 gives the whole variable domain GAGVSQSPSNKVTEKGKDVELRCDPISGHTALYWYRQSLGQGLEFLIYFQGNSAPDKSGLPSDRFSAERTGGSVSTLTIQRTQQEDSAVYLCASSLGQNTDTQYFGPGTRLTVL.

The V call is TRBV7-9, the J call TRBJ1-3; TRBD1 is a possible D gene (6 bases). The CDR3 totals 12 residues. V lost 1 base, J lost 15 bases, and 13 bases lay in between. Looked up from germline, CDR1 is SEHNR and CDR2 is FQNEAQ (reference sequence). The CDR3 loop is CASSLDTTGKYF. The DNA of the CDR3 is TGTGCCAGCAGCTTAGACACCACAGGGAAATATTTT.

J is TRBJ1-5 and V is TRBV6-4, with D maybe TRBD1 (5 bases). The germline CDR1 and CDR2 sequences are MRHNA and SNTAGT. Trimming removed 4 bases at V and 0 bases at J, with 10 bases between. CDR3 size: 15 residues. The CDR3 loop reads CASSAVGGSNQPQHF. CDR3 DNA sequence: TGTGCCAGCAGTGCTGTGGGGGGTAGCAATCAGCCCCAGCATTTT.

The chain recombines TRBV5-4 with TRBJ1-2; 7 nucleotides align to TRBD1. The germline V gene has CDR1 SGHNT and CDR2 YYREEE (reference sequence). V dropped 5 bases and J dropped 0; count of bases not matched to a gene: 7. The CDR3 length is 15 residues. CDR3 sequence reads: CASRKGQLPNYGYTF. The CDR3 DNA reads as TGTGCCAGCAGGAAGGGACAGCTTCCTAACTATGGCTACACCTTC.

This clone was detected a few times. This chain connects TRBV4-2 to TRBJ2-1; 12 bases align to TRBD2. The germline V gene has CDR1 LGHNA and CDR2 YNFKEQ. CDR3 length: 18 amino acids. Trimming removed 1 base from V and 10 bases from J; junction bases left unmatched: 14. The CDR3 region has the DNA TGTGCCAGCAGCCAAGCCGGGACTAGCGGGCGCTCCCAAAGGGAGCAGTTCTTC. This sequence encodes CASSQAGTSGRSQREQFF.

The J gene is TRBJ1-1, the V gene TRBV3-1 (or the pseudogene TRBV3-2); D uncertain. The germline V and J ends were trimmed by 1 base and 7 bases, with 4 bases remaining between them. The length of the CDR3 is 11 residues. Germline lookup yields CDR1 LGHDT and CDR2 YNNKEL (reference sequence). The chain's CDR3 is CASSQVGEAFF. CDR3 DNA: TGTGCCAGCAGCCAAGTCGGTGAAGCTTTCTTT.

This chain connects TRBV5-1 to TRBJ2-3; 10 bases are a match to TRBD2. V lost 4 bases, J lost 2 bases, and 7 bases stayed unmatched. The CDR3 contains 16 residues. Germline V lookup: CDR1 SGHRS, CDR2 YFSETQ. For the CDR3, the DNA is TGCGCCAGCAGCGCGGGACTAGCGAGAGCCACAGATACGCAGTATTTT. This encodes CASSAGLARATDTQYF.

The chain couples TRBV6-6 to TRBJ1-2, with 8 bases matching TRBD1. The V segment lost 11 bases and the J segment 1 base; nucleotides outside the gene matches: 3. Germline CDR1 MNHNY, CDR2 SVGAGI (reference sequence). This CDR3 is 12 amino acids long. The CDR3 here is CAGQGLNYGYTF. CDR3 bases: TGTGCCGGACAGGGCCTTAACTATGGCTACACCTTC.

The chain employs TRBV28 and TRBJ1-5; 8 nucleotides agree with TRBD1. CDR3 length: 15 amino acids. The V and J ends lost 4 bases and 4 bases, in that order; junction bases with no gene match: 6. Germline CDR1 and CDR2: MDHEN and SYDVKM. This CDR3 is CASSSWTGNNQPQHF. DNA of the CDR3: TGTGCCAGCAGTTCCTGGACAGGGAATAATCAGCCCCAGCATTTT.

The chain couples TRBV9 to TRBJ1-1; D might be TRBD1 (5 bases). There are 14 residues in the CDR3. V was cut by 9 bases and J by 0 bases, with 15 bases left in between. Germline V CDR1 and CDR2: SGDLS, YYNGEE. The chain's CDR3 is CATARGPMNTEAFF. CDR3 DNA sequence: TGTGCCACTGCGCGGGGCCCTATGAACACTGAAGCTTTCTTT.